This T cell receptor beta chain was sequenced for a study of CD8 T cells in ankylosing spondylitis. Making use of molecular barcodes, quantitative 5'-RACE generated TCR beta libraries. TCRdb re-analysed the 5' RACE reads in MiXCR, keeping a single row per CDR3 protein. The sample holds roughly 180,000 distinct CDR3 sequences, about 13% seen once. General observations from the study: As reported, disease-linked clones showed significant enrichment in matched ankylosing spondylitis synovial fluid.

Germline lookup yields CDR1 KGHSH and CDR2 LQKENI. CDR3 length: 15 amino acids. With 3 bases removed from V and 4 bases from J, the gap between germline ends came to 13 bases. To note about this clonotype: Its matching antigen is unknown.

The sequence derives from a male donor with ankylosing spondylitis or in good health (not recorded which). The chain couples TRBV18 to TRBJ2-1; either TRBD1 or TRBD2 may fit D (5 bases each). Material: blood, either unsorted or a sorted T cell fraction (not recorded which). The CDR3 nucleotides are TGTGCCAGCTCACCGGGAACTTGGGGGTACAATGAGCAGTTCTTC. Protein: CASSPGTWGYNEQFF.